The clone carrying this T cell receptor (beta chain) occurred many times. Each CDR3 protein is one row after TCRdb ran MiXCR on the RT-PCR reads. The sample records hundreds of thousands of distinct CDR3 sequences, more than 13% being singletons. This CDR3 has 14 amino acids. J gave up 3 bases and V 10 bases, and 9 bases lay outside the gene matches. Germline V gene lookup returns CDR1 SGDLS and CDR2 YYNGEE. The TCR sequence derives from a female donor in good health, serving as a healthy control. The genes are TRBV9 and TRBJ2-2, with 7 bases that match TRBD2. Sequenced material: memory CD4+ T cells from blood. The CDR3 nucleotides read TGTGCCTCGCGCGCAGCGGGATACACCGGGGAGCTGTTTTTT. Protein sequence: CASRAAGYTGELFF.